This T cell receptor beta chain is drawn from a study of metastatic and nonmetastatic thyroid tumors. Overall study context: The comparison covered peripheral blood and tumor or nodule tissue in malignant and benign thyroid patients. Study-level results: Within blood and tumor, benign nodules reportedly had significantly lower TCR beta diversity than malignant thyroid tumors did.

Trimming took off 3 bases at V and 4 bases at J, with 19 bases between the two ends. CDR1 is MNHEY and CDR2 is SMNVEV in the germline V gene (reference sequence). The CDR3 length is 16 residues. Prior to thyroid surgery, none of the patients had received any treatment. This clone is medium-sized. Its specificity is unknown. Methods used by the authors: Clinicopathological groups supplied CDR3 differences that were used to build a distant-metastasis classifier for papillary thyroid cancer. Through MiXCR, TCRdb re-clonotyped the PCR reads. The V and J calls and clone size are TCRdb's, not the authors'. The repertoire holds 23,000 or so clones, about 28% seen once, with 12% to 15% in the top ten.

The sequence was collected from a male donor with papillary thyroid cancer or a benign thyroid nodule (not recorded which). Some clones in this sample may be carry-over from other donors' samples. The chain combines TRBV27 with TRBJ2-7, with D maybe TRBD2 (6 bases). Sequenced: tumor tissue. As DNA, the CDR3 is TGTGCCAGCAGTTTTGGGGGGAGGAAGACCCCTTACGAGCAGTACTTC. The encoded protein is CASSFGGRKTPYEQYF.